This TCR beta chain was retrieved from a study of T-cell memory formation after mild COVID-19. Via MiXCR, TCRdb re-called the 5' RACE reads, giving one row per CDR3 protein. In the table there are a few hundred thousand distinct CDR3 sequences, more than 9% of which are singletons. This clonotype has just a few counts. Its antigen is currently unknown. The J segment lost 5 bases and the V segment lost 6 bases, leaving 17 bases of the junction unmatched. The CDR3 runs to 17 residues. Germline V gives CDR1 SGHTA, CDR2 FQGNSA. Whole-study findings and limits: SARS-CoV-2 specificity of second-wave clones peaking day 37 was unconfirmed.

The chain recombines TRBV7-2 with TRBJ2-5; TRBD2 matches 8 bases. Material: PBMCs or a T cell subset sorted from them (not recorded which). This sequence was found in a man aged 18 to 29 who had mild COVID-19 (a few samples of this study predate the infection). Cell type and time point are not known. CDR3 protein: CASRRGGRSGGGETQYF. CDR3 nucleotides: TGTGCCAGCAGGAGAGGAGGGAGGAGCGGGGGCGGTGAGACCCAGTACTTC.